Listed below are T cell receptor beta chains from one sample, sequenced in a study of T cell repertoires in cytomegalovirus infection. TCRdb ran MiXCR on the reads and lists one entry per CDR3 protein. The sample has 150,000 to 200,000 distinct CDR3 sequences; approximately 20% are singletons. The sequenced material came from PBMCs. Source of these receptors: a human donor in good health (CMV status not recorded). Some clones in this sample may be carry-over from other donors' samples. Both conserved end residues are part of each CDR3.

15	TRBV12-3/TRBV12-4	TRBJ2-7	CASSLGQGAGGEQYF
16	TRBV7-2	TRBJ1-5	CASSQGRGFSNQPQHF
13	TRBV6-1	TRBJ1-1	CASRGARNTEAFF
16	TRBV20-1	TRBJ1-1	CSAITPWGGVDTEAFF
13	TRBV6-5	TRBJ2-2	CASRTGNTGELFF
16	TRBV11-2	TRBJ1-1	CASSLDRRGLVTEAFF
12	TRBV7-9	TRBJ1-1	CASSVGTAEAFF
15	TRBV5-1	TRBJ1-1	CASSSTGGWSTEAFF
15	TRBV14	TRBJ2-6	CASSLRHSGANVLTF
17	TRBV10-3	TRBJ2-3	CAISEMASGPGADTQYF
15	TRBV7-6	TRBJ1-2	CASSLKDRDNYGYTF
15	TRBV28	TRBJ2-7	CASSPGTWPSYEQYF
17	TRBV20-1	TRBJ1-6	CSASRLTGTDDNSPLHF
15	TRBV15	TRBJ1-2	CATSRDLRVQEGYTF
14	TRBV19	TRBJ2-1	CASSKRQDWDEQFF
14	TRBV7-2	TRBJ1-4	CASSLPTVNEKLFF
15	TRBV20-1	TRBJ1-6	CSAKTTVDRSSPLHF
17	TRBV6-6	TRBJ2-1	CASSIGLSGRAVNEQFF
14	TRBV12-3/TRBV12-4	TRBJ1-6	CASSRQGGNSPLHF